This T cell receptor beta chain was sequenced for a study of Graves' ophthalmopathy and Graves' hyperthyroidism. TCR beta CDR3 amplification used RNA transcripts. An initial RT-PCR round employing HTBI primers preceded a second-round multiplex PCR. MiXCR, run by TCRdb on the multiplex PCR reads, gives a single entry per CDR3 protein. The sample includes hundreds of thousands of distinct CDR3 sequences, about 20% of them seen just once. CDR1 LGHDT and CDR2 YNNKEL come from the germline V gene (reference sequence). The V and J ends lost 4 bases and 3 bases, in that order; junction bases with no gene match: 7. The CDR3 spans 15 residues. In its sample, this clonotype was seen a few times. Its antigen is not known. General observations from the study: Blood samples also showed most expanded thyroid clonotypes exceeding 0.001 frequency. Sensitivity of approximately 88% and specificity of about 77% were achieved when a 13-signature model separated ophthalmopathy from stable hyperthyroidism. At 60% to 71% sensitivity and approximately 72% specificity, the model predicted progression of the ophthalmopathy.

PBMCs were isolated from an approximately 10 ml sample of fresh peripheral blood. The source of this sequence is a woman aged 18-35 years with stable Graves' hyperthyroidism. Some clones in this sample may be carry-over from other donors' samples. The sequenced sample was peripheral blood. The rearrangement joins TRBV3-1 to TRBJ2-7, with 9 bases that match TRBD1. The CDR3 loop reads CASSRRTGAGYEQYF. The CDR3 nucleotides read TGTGCCAGCAGCCGCCGGACAGGGGCCGGCTACGAGCAGTACTTC.